These 23 T cell receptor beta chains originate from one sample sequenced in a study of CD8+CD57+ T cells in acquired aplastic anemia. The study profiled TCR beta VDJ and CDR3 using genomic DNA as template. Using its own MiXCR run on the reads, TCRdb lists one record per CDR3 protein. Found here are 300,000 or so distinct CDR3 sequences, roughly 61% of them singletons; the top ten hold roughly 1.2%. The authors sequenced patients whose flow cytometry had shown CD8+CD57+ cell expansion. The sequenced material came from sorted CD4+, CD8+, or CD8+CD57+ T cells (not recorded which) from PBMCs. The receptors were gathered from a human donor with aplastic anemia.

This clonotype occurred a few times. For the CDR3, the DNA is TGCAGTGCTTGGTCCGGGACAGGGAACTATGAAGCTTTCTTT. The encoded protein is CSAWSGTGNYEAFF. The gene calls are TRBV20-1 and TRBJ1-1, with 9 bases matching TRBD1. Germline loops: CDR1 DFQATT, CDR2 SNEGSKA (reference sequence). V trimming: 5 bases; J trimming: 7 bases; junction bases outside the gene matches: 11. There are 14 residues in the CDR3.

This clonotype was picked up a small number of times. The chain has TRBV7-9 and TRBJ2-7; the D call may be TRBD1 or TRBD2 (5 bases each). V dropped 3 bases and J dropped 2 bases, with 14 bases sitting between them. In germline, CDR1 is SEHNR, CDR2 FQNEAQ (reference sequence). There are 15 residues in the CDR3. The CDR3 region has the DNA TGTGCCAGCAGCTTCACTCCAGGGAGTCCCTACGAGCAGTACTTC. This encodes CASSFTPGSPYEQYF. Complete variable domain (other parts from reference TRBV7-9 and TRBJ2-7): DTGVSQNPRHKITKRGQNVTFRCDPISEHNRLYWYRQTLGQGPEFLTYFQNEAQLEKSRLLSDRFSAERPKGSFSTLEIQRTEQGDSAMYLCASSFTPGSPYEQYFGPGTRLTVT.

The rearrangement uses TRBV7-2 and TRBJ2-7, with TRBD1 matching 8 bases. The V gene end was trimmed by 5 bases and the J gene end by 4 bases; junction bases not matched to a gene: 10. CDR3 size: 15 residues. CDR1 and CDR2 from the germline V gene are SGHTA and FQGNSA. CDR3 amino acids: CASSQDLRTGYEQYF. CDR3 nucleotides: TGTGCCAGCAGCCAAGACCTGAGGACAGGGTACGAGCAGTACTTC.

About this clonotype: Possible read error: a much larger clone is one base away. V and J are TRBV12-3 or TRBV12-4 and TRBJ2-7; 10 positions match TRBD2. The CDR3 has 14 residues. CDR3 DNA: TGTGCCAGCAGTCTAGCGGGGGCTTCCTGCGAGCAGTACTTC. It encodes CASSLAGASCEQYF.

This clonotype came up a few times. The rearrangement links TRBV18 to TRBJ1-1; TRBD1 agrees at 12 bases. CDR1 is KGHSH, CDR2 LQKENI, per germline. The trim removed 3 bases at V and 1 base at J, leaving 6 bases unmatched. The CDR3 covers 17 residues. The chain's CDR3 is CASSPGTGGAANTEAFF. In nucleotides, the CDR3 is TGTGCCAGCTCACCCGGGACAGGGGGCGCGGCGAACACTGAAGCTTTCTTT.

J is TRBJ1-1 and V is TRBV20-1; D is ambiguous. V was clipped by 4 bases and J by 4 bases, with 10 bases between them. From germline, CDR1 is DFQATT and CDR2 SNEGSKA (reference sequence). This CDR3 has 12 residues. CDR3 DNA: TGCAGTGCTACCGACCCCGTCACTGAAGCTTTCTTT. As protein: CSATDPVTEAFF.

This clonotype was seen once. The chain has TRBV9 and TRBJ2-7, with 7 bases fitting TRBD1. CDR1 and CDR2 (germline): SGDLS, YYNGEE. After removal of 5 bases from V and 4 bases from J, the junction contained 9 bases not matched to a gene. The CDR3 runs to 14 residues. CDR3 region: CASRQTNRGYEQYF. CDR3 DNA sequence: TGTGCCAGCAGACAAACCAACAGGGGATACGAGCAGTACTTC.

This clonotype has more than one count but fewer than ten. A junction boundary mismatches the germline segment, possibly from a read error. The chain recombines TRBV20-1 with TRBJ2-3; D may be TRBD2 (5 bases). The germline V gene has CDR1 DFQATT and CDR2 SNEGSKA (reference sequence). CDR3 length: 13 amino acids. As DNA, the CDR3 is TGCAGTGCCAGAGCGGTGAGCACAGATACGCAGTATTTT. Translated, it gives CSARAVSTDTQYF.

This clonotype was observed many times. The V gene is TRBV12-3 or TRBV12-4, the J gene TRBJ2-5; D unclear. CDR3 length: 16 residues. The V and J ends lost 4 bases and 2 bases respectively, with 17 bases between them. CDR3: CASSSGRNGRQETQYF. The CDR3 coding sequence is TGTGCCAGCAGTTCGGGTAGGAATGGTCGACAAGAGACCCAGTACTTC.

A note on this clonotype: A read error is likely, as this CDR3 ends without the conserved phenylalanine or tryptophan. The CDR3 sequence: CASSFDRGSNQPQHL. The CDR3 DNA reads as TGTGCCAGCAGCTTTGACAGGGGGAGCAATCAGCCCCAGCATCTT. The chain uses TRBV7-2 and TRBJ1-5; 9 bases align to TRBD1. CDR3 length: 15 residues. CDR1 is SGHTA, CDR2 FQGNSA, per germline. After removal of 3 bases from V and 1 base from J, the junction contained 1 base not matched to a gene.

This clonotype has at least ten counts. This sequence joins TRBV5-8 and TRBJ2-3; 9 bases map to TRBD2. The V and J ends lost 1 base and 2 bases, in that order; junction bases with no gene match: 5. This CDR3 is built from 16 residues. In germline, CDR1 is SGHTS, CDR2 YDEGEE. CDR3 sequence reads: CASSLFGLANTDTQYF. CDR3 nucleotide sequence: TGTGCCAGCAGCTTGTTTGGACTAGCGAACACAGATACGCAGTATTTT.

The gene calls are TRBV19 and TRBJ1-1, with a weak D call TRBD1 (5 bases). CDR3 length equals 16 residues. The germline V gene encodes CDR1 LNHDA and CDR2 SQIVND (reference sequence). V was cut by 10 bases and J by 0 bases, with 21 bases left in between. The CDR3 DNA sequence: TGTGCCACCGAGAGGGGATACCCTCCCATGAACACTGAAGCTTTCTTT. Its translation is CATERGYPPMNTEAFF.

This clonotype was seen many times. The rearrangement joins TRBV18 to TRBJ2-5; 7 bases match TRBD1. The CDR3 consists of 13 residues. Germline V gene data show CDR1 as KGHSH and CDR2 as LQKENI. J lost 2 bases, V lost 8 bases, and 5 bases had no gene match. The DNA for the CDR3 is TGTGCCAGCGCAAGGGACAGACAAGAGACCCAGTACTTC. It translates to CASARDRQETQYF.

There are many counts of this clonotype. The chain recombines TRBV5-1 with TRBJ2-3; 7 bases are shared with TRBD2. From germline, CDR1 is SGHRS and CDR2 YFSETQ. Germline trimming cut 5 bases from V and 0 bases from J; bases unmatched to any gene: 6. The CDR3 extends over 15 amino acids. The CDR3 loop reads CASRSSGQSTDTQYF. CDR3 nucleotide sequence: TGCGCCAGCAGAAGTAGCGGGCAAAGCACAGATACGCAGTATTTT.

This clonotype showed up many times. The chain has TRBV18 and TRBJ1-2, with 7 positions matching TRBD1. The CDR3 has 15 amino acids. Germline loops: CDR1 KGHSH, CDR2 LQKENI. J gave up 6 bases and V 3 bases, and 10 bases lay outside the gene matches. The CDR3 sequence is CASSPFDRANDGYTF. CDR3 sequence (DNA): TGTGCCAGCTCACCCTTTGACAGGGCGAACGATGGCTACACCTTC.

The J gene is TRBJ2-3, the V gene TRBV29-1; 7 nucleotides agree with TRBD1. The germline CDR1 and CDR2 sequences are SQVTM and ANQGSEA. The length of the CDR3 is 13 residues. Trimming at V came to 7 bases and at J to 1 base, leaving 5 bases not matched to a gene. This CDR3 reads CSGRTGGTDTQYF. CDR3 DNA: TGCAGCGGGAGGACAGGCGGCACAGATACGCAGTATTTT.

The chain employs TRBV24-1 and TRBJ2-2, with D possibly TRBD2 on 6 matching bases. The CDR3 runs to 13 residues. V gave up 4 bases and J gave up 7 bases, with 9 bases separating them. Germline V gives CDR1 KGHDR, CDR2 SFDVKD. The CDR3 nucleotides are TGTGCCACCAGTGACTCGACTAGCGGGGAGCTGTTTTTT. Its protein is CATSDSTSGELFF.

V is TRBV2 and J is TRBJ2-5; TRBD2 agrees at 14 bases. With 10 bases clipped from V and 5 bases from J, the junction kept 12 bases outside the gene matches. The CDR3 is made up of 16 amino acids. CDR1 and CDR2 (germline): SNHLY, FYNNEI. CDR3 amino acids: CATRLTSGGASETQYF. The CDR3 DNA follows: TGTGCCACCCGCCTGACTAGCGGGGGGGCTTCTGAGACCCAGTACTTC.

The genes are TRBV5-1 and TRBJ2-7, with D hard to call. The germline V gene has CDR1 SGHRS and CDR2 YFSETQ. The CDR3 consists of 14 residues. V was trimmed by 0 bases and J by 2 bases, leaving 9 bases between them. This CDR3 is CASSLDGRTYEQYF. CDR3 nucleotides: TGCGCCAGCAGCTTGGACGGTCGAACCTACGAGCAGTACTTC.

The chain joins TRBV6-6 to TRBJ2-5; 8 bases line up with TRBD1. The last part of the DNA fits TRBJ2-7 better; the J call may be wrong. From germline, CDR1 is MNHNY and CDR2 SVGAGI (reference sequence). There are 12 residues in the CDR3. CDR3 DNA sequence: TGTGCCAGCAGACAGGGGGATTACGAGCAGTACTTC. As protein: CASRQGDYEQYF.

CDR3 sequence: CASSLAGQGGSPLHF. DNA for the CDR3: TGTGCCAGCAGCTTAGCGGGGCAGGGCGGTTCACCCCTCCACTTT. The chain couples TRBV7-9 to TRBJ1-6; D perhaps matches TRBD1 (5 bases). Germline V gene sequence: CDR1 SEHNR, CDR2 FQNEAQ (reference sequence). This CDR3 has 15 amino acids. V shed 0 bases and J shed 9 bases, with 12 bases lying between them.

The V call is TRBV20-1, the J call TRBJ2-5; D is possibly TRBD1 (7 bases). V gave up 5 bases and J gave up 5 bases, with 15 bases separating them. Germline lookup yields CDR1 DFQATT and CDR2 SNEGSKA (reference sequence). This CDR3 contains 13 residues. The CDR3 DNA reads TGCAGTGCTCCCGCCAGGGGGGCGGAGACCCAGTACTTC. Its translation: CSAPARGAETQYF.

The CDR3 DNA sequence: TGTGCCAGCAGTGATGGGTGGAAGGGCTATGGCTACACCTTC. Amino acid sequence: CASSDGWKGYGYTF. The chain links TRBV12-3 or TRBV12-4 to TRBJ1-2; the D is unclear. V lost 5 bases, J lost 4 bases, and 14 bases lay in between. The CDR3 extends over 14 amino acids.